One and the same sample provided the 24 T cell receptor beta chains below, sequenced in a study of regulatory T cells in long-lasting Graves disease (dated by TCRdb to the early 2020s). The library was built by means of multiplex PCR. These reads were obtained on an Illumina HiSeq 4000. TCR beta libraries were built with iRepertoire HTBI primers and Arm-PCR amplification of CDR3 regions. The public reads were quality trimmed at Q25 with fastp and then assembled into clones with MiXCR by TCRdb, keeping productive beta chains. Every distinct CDR3 protein forms one entry, paired with its most common genes and DNA. The sample data list 200,000 to 250,000 distinct CDR3 sequences, and approximately 20% of these were observed just once. The biggest ten clones account for approximately 20% of the sample. The time point label on this specimen signifies: newly diagnosed GD, antithyroid drugs for less than 3 months. For both TCR sequencing and RNA sequencing, RNA was extracted from PBMCs using TRIzol.

The specimen comprised peripheral blood mononuclear cells (PBMCs), sampled at new diagnosis, from a patient treated with antithyroid drugs. The receptor source for this set is a female donor with Graves disease.

There are many counts of this clonotype. The chain joins TRBV19 to TRBJ2-5; TRBD2 aligns across 10 bases. The CDR3 length is 13 residues. Germline V gives CDR1 LNHDA, CDR2 SQIVND (reference sequence). Losses at the gene ends were 6 bases for V and 4 bases for J; bases not matched to a gene: 2. CDR3 loop: CASSRLAGETQYF. The CDR3 nucleotides are TGTGCCAGTAGCAGACTAGCGGGAGAGACCCAGTACTTC.

In its sample, this clonotype was seen many times. The V gene is TRBV28, the J gene TRBJ1-1, with a tentative D call TRBD1 (6 bases). The V gene lost 2 bases and the J gene lost 5 bases, with 12 bases spanning the gap. This CDR3 spans 14 amino acids. Germline CDR1 is MDHEN and CDR2 is SYDVKM. The CDR3 DNA is TGTGCCAGCAGTTTAGGGACAAGGGGGACTGAAGCTTTCTTT. It codes for CASSLGTRGTEAFF. The full variable domain, its missing parts supplied by reference TRBV28 and TRBJ1-1, is DVKVTQSSRYLVKRTGEKVFLECVQDMDHENMFWYRQDPGLGLRLIYFSYDVKMKEKGDIPEGYSVSREKKERFSLILESASTNQTSMYLCASSLGTRGTEAFFGQGTRLTVV.

As for this clonotype: Just one base apart from a much larger clone, this may be a read error. The chain uses TRBV5-1 and TRBJ2-5; D ambiguous. This CDR3 has 14 amino acids. V lost 0 bases to trimming and J lost 1 base, with 7 bases between them. CDR1 SGHRS and CDR2 YFSETQ come from the germline V gene. The CDR3, as DNA: TGCGCCAGCAGCTTGGGTATGGCCCAAGAGACCCAGTACTTC. Amino acids: CASSLGMAQETQYF.

The chain has TRBV6-1 and TRBJ2-2, with 8 positions matching TRBD2. V gave up 7 bases and J gave up 5 bases; unmatched junction bases: 6. The CDR3 has 14 amino acids. Germline values: CDR1 MNHNS, CDR2 SASEGT. In nucleotides, the CDR3 is TGTGCCAGCACTCTGAGCGGGAGAACCGGGGAGCTGTTTTTT. Its translation is CASTLSGRTGELFF.

The chain joins TRBV7-2 to TRBJ2-3, with TRBD2 matching 10 bases. CDR1 and CDR2 (germline): SGHTA, FQGNSA. Trimming at V came to 4 bases and at J to 2 bases, leaving 6 bases not matched to a gene. The CDR3 runs to 16 residues. CDR3: CASSSRAGGTTDTQYF. CDR3 DNA: TGTGCCAGCAGCTCGCGAGCGGGAGGGACCACAGATACGCAGTATTTT.

This sequence joins TRBV10-2 and TRBJ1-1; 7 bases map to TRBD1. The CDR3 is made up of 14 amino acids. The germline gives CDR1 WSHSY, CDR2 SAAADI. The ends lost 2 bases at V and 4 bases at J; junction bases unmatched: 4. In DNA form, the CDR3 reads TGCGCCAGCAGTGAGAACAGGGGCGTCACTGAAGCTTTCTTT. It codes for CASSENRGVTEAFF.

The chain couples TRBV7-9 to TRBJ2-7, with D perhaps TRBD1 (5 bases). There are 14 residues in the CDR3. V was shortened by 6 bases and J by 3 bases, with 15 bases between the two germline ends. The germline CDR1 and CDR2 sequences are SEHNR and FQNEAQ (reference sequence). The CDR3 DNA reads as TGTGCCAGCAGTTCGGGCGACAGCTACTACGAGCAGTACTTC. It yields the protein CASSSGDSYYEQYF.

This clonotype was seen many times. J is TRBJ2-3 and V is TRBV7-8; a possible D gene is TRBD1 (6 bases). V was cut by 3 bases and J by 4 bases, with 11 bases left in between. Germline V CDR1 and CDR2: SGHVS, FQNEAQ. The CDR3 spans 14 residues. The CDR3 DNA sequence: TGTGCCAGCAGCTTTCAGGGGTTGTCAGATACGCAGTATTTT. Amino acids: CASSFQGLSDTQYF.

This clonotype was observed a few times. CDR3 in amino acids: CSARAAEQYF. The CDR3 DNA sequence: TGCAGTGCTAGAGCCGCCGAGCAGTACTTC. This sequence joins TRBV20-1 and TRBJ2-7, with D uncertain. V lost 1 base, J lost 6 bases, and 4 bases lay in between. The germline V gene has CDR1 DFQATT and CDR2 SNEGSKA (reference sequence). CDR3 length: 10 amino acids.

This clonotype was seen a few times. The chain has TRBV6-2 or TRBV6-3 and TRBJ2-5; D remains ambiguous. The CDR3 runs 13 residues. V lost 6 bases and J 3 bases, leaving 11 bases between the germline ends. Germline CDR1 MNHEY, CDR2 SVGEGT. Here the CDR3 DNA reads TGTGCCAGCAGCCTAACTATTGAAGAGACCCAGTACTTC. As protein: CASSLTIEETQYF.

This clonotype was counted ten times or more. This rearrangement joins TRBV11-3 to TRBJ2-1; TRBD2 agrees at 9 bases. This CDR3 has 15 residues. The germline CDR1 and CDR2 sequences are SGHNT and YENEEA. The V and J ends lost 5 bases and 4 bases, in that order; junction bases with no gene match: 6. CDR3 nucleotide sequence: TGTGCCAGCAGCCGTCTCGCGGGAGGGTACAATGAGCAGTTCTTC. It translates to CASSRLAGGYNEQFF.

Many counts were recorded for this clonotype. The germline gene is not matched at one end of the junction; a read error may be the cause. V and J are TRBV28 and TRBJ2-1, with TRBD2 matching over 9 bases. The germline CDR1 and CDR2 sequences are MDHEN and SYDVKM. CDR3 length: 16 residues. Written as DNA, the CDR3 is TGTCCCAGCAGGGAGCCGGGACTAGCCTCCTACAATGAGCAGTTCTTC. It specifies CPSREPGLASYNEQFF.

This clonotype was detected ten times or more. The chain couples TRBV30 to TRBJ2-7, with D hard to call. Germline assignment: CDR1 GTSNPN and CDR2 SVGIG (reference sequence). Between the trimmed V and J ends, which lost 4 bases and 0 bases, there was a span of 10 bases. The CDR3 has 13 amino acids. The CDR3, as DNA: TGTGCCTGGACTCTGGGTTACTCCTACGAGCAGTACTTC. Protein product: CAWTLGYSYEQYF.

In the case of this clonotype: A far more abundant clone sits one base away, making this likely a read error. V usage is TRBV9 and J usage is TRBJ2-5; D is undetermined. Per the germline V gene, CDR1 is SGDLS and CDR2 is YYNGEE. The CDR3 contains 15 residues. V shed 5 bases and J shed 5 bases, with 19 bases lying between them. The CDR3, as DNA: TGTGCCAGCAGATTAGATCGGGTGGGCTGGGAGACCCAGTACTTC. This gives the protein CASRLDRVGWETQYF.

This clonotype has a count of ten or more. The V gene is TRBV20-1, the J gene TRBJ1-1, with D possibly TRBD1 on 5 matching bases. Trimming removed 0 bases from V and 2 bases from J, with 10 bases in between. The CDR3 contains 14 residues. Germline CDR1 is DFQATT and CDR2 is SNEGSKA (reference sequence). The CDR3 loop reads CSARDQGTNTEAFF. The CDR3 DNA is TGCAGTGCTAGAGATCAAGGGACTAACACTGAAGCTTTCTTT.

This clonotype was recorded many times. The chain has TRBV3-1 and TRBJ2-1; TRBD2 agrees at 13 bases. The CDR3 spans 15 residues. Germline V gives CDR1 LGHDT, CDR2 YNNKEL (reference sequence). With 4 bases clipped from V and 8 bases from J, the junction kept 5 bases outside the gene matches. The CDR3 loop is CASSRGLAGAHEQFF. In DNA form, the CDR3 reads TGTGCCAGCAGCCGTGGACTAGCGGGAGCTCATGAGCAGTTCTTC.

In this sample, this clonotype turned up many times. This CDR3 is CASSGDRGLADTQYF. The CDR3 DNA follows: TGTGCCAGCAGCGGAGACAGGGGCTTGGCAGATACGCAGTATTTT. V is TRBV7-9 and J is TRBJ2-3; 8 bases map to TRBD1. V shed 5 bases, J shed 4 bases, and the junction held 8 bases outside the gene matches. CDR3 size: 15 residues. Germline V CDR1 and CDR2: SEHNR, FQNEAQ (reference sequence).

This clonotype has a handful of counts. CDR3 region: CASSLLPGQGKETQYF. The CDR3 region has the DNA TGTGCCAGCAGCCTGCTACCGGGACAGGGGAAAGAGACCCAGTACTTC. The chain combines TRBV14 with TRBJ2-5; 10 nucleotides align to TRBD1. The CDR3 contains 16 residues. V shed 4 bases and J 3 bases; nucleotides not matched to a gene: 8. CDR1 and CDR2 from the germline V gene are SGHDN and FVKESK.

The sample holds many counts of this clonotype. The J gene is TRBJ2-3, the V gene TRBV2, with unresolved D. The length of the CDR3 is 13 residues. Germline V gene sequence: CDR1 SNHLY, CDR2 FYNNEI. V was shortened by 8 bases and J by 7 bases, with 16 bases between the two germline ends. CDR3 DNA sequence: TGTGCCAGCCGCGATTGGGTGACGAATACGCAGTATTTT. It codes for CASRDWVTNTQYF.

The gene calls are TRBV4-2 and TRBJ2-5, with a tentative D call TRBD1 (5 bases). With 2 bases removed from V and 4 bases from J, the gap between germline ends came to 11 bases. The CDR3 totals 14 residues. Germline V gives CDR1 LGHNA, CDR2 YNFKEQ. The DNA for the CDR3 is TGTGCCAGCAGCCAACTCCAGGGCGGAGAGACCCAGTACTTC. It is translated as CASSQLQGGETQYF.

The table lists this clonotype with a few counts. With a much larger clone just one base away, this may be a read error. This rearrangement joins TRBV28 to TRBJ2-3; possibly TRBD1 for D (5 bases). The CDR3 totals 15 residues. Per the germline V gene, CDR1 is MDHEN and CDR2 is SYDVKM. Here the CDR3 DNA reads TGTGCCAGCAGCAGTTCGGGCAGGGTTACAGATACGCACTATTTT. The encoded protein is CASSSSGRVTDTHYF.

Many counts were recorded for this clonotype. The chain carries TRBV2 and TRBJ2-5; 8 nucleotides align to TRBD2. Trimming cost V 2 bases and J 5 bases; bases outside gene matches: 4. CDR1 SNHLY and CDR2 FYNNEI come from the germline V gene. The CDR3 runs to 14 residues. CDR3 amino acids: CASSESREGETQYF. CDR3 coding DNA: TGTGCCAGCAGTGAAAGTCGGGAGGGGGAGACCCAGTACTTC.

This chain uses TRBV13 with TRBJ2-7; tentative D call: TRBD2 (6 bases). Trimming cost V 2 bases and J 0 bases, with 17 bases left between them. This CDR3 region has 17 residues. CDR1 PRHDT and CDR2 FYEKMQ come from the germline V gene (reference sequence). The CDR3 DNA reads TGTGCCAGCAGCTTAAGGCAGACTAGGGACTCCTCCTACGAGCAGTACTTC. This sequence encodes CASSLRQTRDSSYEQYF. Full variable domain (outside the CDR3, taken from reference TRBV13 and TRBJ2-7): AAGVIQSPRHLIKEKRETATLKCYPIPRHDTVYWYQQGPGQDPQFLISFYEKMQSDKGSIPDRFSAQQFSDYHSELNMSSLELGDSALYFCASSLRQTRDSSYEQYFGPGTRLTVT.

This clonotype was observed at least ten times. The rearrangement uses TRBV10-3 and TRBJ1-4, with 9 bases fitting TRBD1. Germline V gene lookup returns CDR1 ENHRY and CDR2 SYGVKD. CDR3 length equals 16 residues. The junction had 7 bases not matched to a gene; V was cut back by 0 bases and J by 8 bases. In nucleotides, the CDR3 is TGTGCCATCAGTGAGTCGAGGGGGACAGGGAGCGAAAAACTGTTTTTT. Residues: CAISESRGTGSEKLFF.